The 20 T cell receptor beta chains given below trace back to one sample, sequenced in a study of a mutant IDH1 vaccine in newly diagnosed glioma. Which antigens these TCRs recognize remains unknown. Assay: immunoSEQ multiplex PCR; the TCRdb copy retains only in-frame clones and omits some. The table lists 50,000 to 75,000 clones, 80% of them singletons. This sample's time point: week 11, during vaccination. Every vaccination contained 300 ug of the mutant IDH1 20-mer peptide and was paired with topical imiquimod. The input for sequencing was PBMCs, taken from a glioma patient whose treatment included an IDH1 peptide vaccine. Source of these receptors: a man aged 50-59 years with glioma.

For the CDR3, the DNA is TGTGCCTGGAGGGGAGGACAGGTCGGCGATACGCAGTATTTT. Amino acids: CAWRGGQVGDTQYF. The chain carries TRBV30 and TRBJ2-3; D is possibly TRBD1 (7 bases). CDR1 and CDR2 (germline): GTSNPN, SVGIG (reference sequence). The CDR3 sequence is 14 residues long. The V end was cut by 3 bases, the J end by 6 bases, with 16 bases between.

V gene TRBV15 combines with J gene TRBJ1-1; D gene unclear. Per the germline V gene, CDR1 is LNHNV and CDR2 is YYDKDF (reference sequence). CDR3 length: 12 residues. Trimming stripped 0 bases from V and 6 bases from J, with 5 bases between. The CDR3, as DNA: TGTGCCACCAGCAGAGATCGTTCTGAAGCTTTCTTT. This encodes CATSRDRSEAFF.

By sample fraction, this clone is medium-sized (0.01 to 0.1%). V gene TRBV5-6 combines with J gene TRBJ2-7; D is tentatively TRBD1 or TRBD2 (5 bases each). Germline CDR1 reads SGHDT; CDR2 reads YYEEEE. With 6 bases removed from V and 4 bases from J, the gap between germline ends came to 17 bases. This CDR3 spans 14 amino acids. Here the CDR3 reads CASNPRDRGYEQYF. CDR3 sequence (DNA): TGTGCCAGCAACCCCCGGGACCGTGGGTACGAGCAGTACTTC.

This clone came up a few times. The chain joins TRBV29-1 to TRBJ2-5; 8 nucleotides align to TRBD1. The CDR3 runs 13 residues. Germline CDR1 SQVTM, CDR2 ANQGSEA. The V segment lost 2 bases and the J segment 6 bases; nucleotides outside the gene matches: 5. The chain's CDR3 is CSVERDRGQTQYF. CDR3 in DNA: TGCAGCGTTGAACGTGACAGGGGTCAGACCCAGTACTTC.

CDR3 sequence: CASSSSGATPRTQYF. In nucleotides, the CDR3 is TGTGCCAGCAGCTCTAGCGGGGCCACCCCCAGGACCCAGTACTTC. This chain joins TRBV13 and TRBJ2-5; the match to TRBD2 covers 9 bases. The CDR3 contains 15 residues. J gave up 7 bases and V 4 bases, and 10 bases lay outside the gene matches. Germline assignment: CDR1 PRHDT and CDR2 FYEKMQ (reference sequence).

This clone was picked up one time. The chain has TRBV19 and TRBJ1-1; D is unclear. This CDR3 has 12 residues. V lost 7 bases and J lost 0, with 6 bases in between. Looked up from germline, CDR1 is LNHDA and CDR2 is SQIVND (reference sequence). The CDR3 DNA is TGTGCCAGTACCCAGATGAACACTGAAGCTTTCTTT. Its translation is CASTQMNTEAFF.

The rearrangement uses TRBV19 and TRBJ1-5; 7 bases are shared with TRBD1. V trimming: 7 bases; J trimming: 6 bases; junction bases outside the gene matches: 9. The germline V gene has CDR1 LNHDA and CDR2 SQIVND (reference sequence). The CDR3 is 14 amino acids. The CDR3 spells CASTESTGVQPQHF. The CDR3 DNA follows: TGTGCCAGTACCGAATCAACAGGGGTTCAGCCCCAGCATTTT.

This CDR3 reads CASSLRQGETQYF. CDR3 sequence (DNA): TGTGCCAGCAGCTTAAGACAGGGGGAGACCCAGTACTTC. The chain carries TRBV5-4 and TRBJ2-5; 8 nucleotides agree with TRBD1. CDR1 is SGHNT and CDR2 is YYREEE in the germline V gene (reference sequence). The CDR3 is made up of 13 amino acids. With 2 bases clipped from V and 5 bases from J, the junction kept 2 bases outside the gene matches.

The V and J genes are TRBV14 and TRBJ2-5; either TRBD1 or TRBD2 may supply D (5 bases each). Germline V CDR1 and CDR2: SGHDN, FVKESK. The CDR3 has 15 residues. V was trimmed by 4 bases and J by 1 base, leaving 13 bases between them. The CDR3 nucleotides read TGTGCCAGCAGCCCGGGACCATTATTCCAAGAGACCCAGTACTTC. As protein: CASSPGPLFQETQYF.

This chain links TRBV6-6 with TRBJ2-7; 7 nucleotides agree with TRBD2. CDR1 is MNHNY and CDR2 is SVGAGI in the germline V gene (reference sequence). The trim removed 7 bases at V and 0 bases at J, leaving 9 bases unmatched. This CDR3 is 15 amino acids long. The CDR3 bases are TGTGCCAGCATCAAAAGCGGGGCACTCTCCTACGAGCAGTACTTC. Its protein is CASIKSGALSYEQYF.

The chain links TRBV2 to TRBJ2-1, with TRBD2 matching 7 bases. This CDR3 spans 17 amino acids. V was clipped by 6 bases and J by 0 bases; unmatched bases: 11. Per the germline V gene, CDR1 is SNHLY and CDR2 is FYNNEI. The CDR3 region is CASREVAGASSYNEQFF. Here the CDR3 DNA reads TGTGCCAGCAGGGAGGTAGCGGGTGCAAGCTCCTACAATGAGCAGTTCTTC.

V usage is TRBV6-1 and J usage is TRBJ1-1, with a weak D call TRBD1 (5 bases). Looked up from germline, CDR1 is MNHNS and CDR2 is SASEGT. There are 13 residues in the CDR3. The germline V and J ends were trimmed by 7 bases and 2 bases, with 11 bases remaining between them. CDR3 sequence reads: CASIRTYNTEAFF. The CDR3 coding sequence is TGTGCCAGCATTAGGACATATAACACTGAAGCTTTCTTT.

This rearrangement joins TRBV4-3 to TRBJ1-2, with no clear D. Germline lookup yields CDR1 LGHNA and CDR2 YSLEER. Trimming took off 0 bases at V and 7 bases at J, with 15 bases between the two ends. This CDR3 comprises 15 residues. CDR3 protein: CASSQDEARASGYTF. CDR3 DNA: TGCGCCAGCAGCCAAGATGAGGCTAGGGCGAGTGGCTACACCTTC.

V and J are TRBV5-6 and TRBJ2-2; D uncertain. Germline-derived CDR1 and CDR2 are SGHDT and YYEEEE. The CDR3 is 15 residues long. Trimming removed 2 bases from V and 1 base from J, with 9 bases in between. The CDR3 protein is CASSFGAQNTGELFF. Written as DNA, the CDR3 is TGTGCCAGCAGCTTTGGCGCCCAGAACACCGGGGAGCTGTTTTTT.

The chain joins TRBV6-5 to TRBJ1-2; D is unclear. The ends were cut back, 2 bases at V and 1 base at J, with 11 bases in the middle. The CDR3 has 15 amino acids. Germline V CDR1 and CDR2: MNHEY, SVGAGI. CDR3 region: CASSYRVGGNYGYTF. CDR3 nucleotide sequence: TGTGCCAGCAGTTACAGGGTGGGCGGTAACTATGGCTACACCTTC.

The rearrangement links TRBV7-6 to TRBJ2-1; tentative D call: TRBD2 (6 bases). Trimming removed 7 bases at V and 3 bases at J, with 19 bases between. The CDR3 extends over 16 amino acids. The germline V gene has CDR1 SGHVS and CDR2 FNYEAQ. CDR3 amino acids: CASTVRAGNNYNEQFF. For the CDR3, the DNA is TGTGCCAGCACCGTCAGGGCGGGGAACAACTACAATGAGCAGTTCTTC.

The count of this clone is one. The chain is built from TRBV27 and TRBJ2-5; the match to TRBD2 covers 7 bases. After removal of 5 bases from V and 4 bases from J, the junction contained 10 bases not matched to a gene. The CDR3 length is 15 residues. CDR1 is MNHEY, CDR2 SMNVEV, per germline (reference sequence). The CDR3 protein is CASSGRTRQGETQYF. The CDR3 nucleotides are TGTGCCAGCAGTGGGAGGACTAGACAAGGAGAGACCCAGTACTTC.

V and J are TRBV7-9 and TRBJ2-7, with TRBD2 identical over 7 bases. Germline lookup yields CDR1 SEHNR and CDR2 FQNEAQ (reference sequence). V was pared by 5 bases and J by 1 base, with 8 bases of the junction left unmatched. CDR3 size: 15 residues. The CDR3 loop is CASSPSGASSYEQYF. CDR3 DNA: TGTGCCAGCAGCCCCAGCGGGGCTTCTTCCTACGAGCAGTACTTC. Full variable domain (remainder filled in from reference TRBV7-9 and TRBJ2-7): DTGVSQNPRHKITKRGQNVTFRCDPISEHNRLYWYRQTLGQGPEFLTYFQNEAQLEKSRLLSDRFSAERPKGSFSTLEIQRTEQGDSAMYLCASSPSGASSYEQYFGPGTRLTVT.

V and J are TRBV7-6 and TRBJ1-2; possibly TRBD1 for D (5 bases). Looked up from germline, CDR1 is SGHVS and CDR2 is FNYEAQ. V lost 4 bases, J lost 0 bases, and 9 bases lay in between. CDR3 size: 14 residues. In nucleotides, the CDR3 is TGTGCCAGCAGCTCCCCGGGGGCTAACTATGGCTACACCTTC. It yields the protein CASSSPGANYGYTF.

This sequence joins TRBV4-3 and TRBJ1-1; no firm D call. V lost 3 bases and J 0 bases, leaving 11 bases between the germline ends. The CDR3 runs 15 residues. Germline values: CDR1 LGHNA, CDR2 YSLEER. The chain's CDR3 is CASSHDTGMNTEAFF. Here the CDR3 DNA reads TGCGCCAGCAGCCACGACACGGGGATGAACACTGAAGCTTTCTTT.